The TCR beta chain described here comes from a study of T cell responses to AZD1222 COVID-19 vaccine. General observations from the study: Nearly half of unique spike-specific TCRs reportedly avoided B.1.351 and B.1.1.7 mutated regions. At baseline, seropositivity was found in only six or seven AZD1222 recipients.

The CDR3 runs 13 residues. Trimming removed 6 bases from V and 5 bases from J; junction bases left unmatched: 1. CDR1 MRHNA and CDR2 SNTAGT come from the germline V gene. Of note for this clone: Its cognate antigen is unknown.

TCRdb's copy holds only in-frame clones and misses some; the assay was immunoSEQ multiplex PCR. Here the sample spans approximately 100,000 clones, about 88% being singletons. This chain links TRBV6-4 with TRBJ1-6; 7 bases align to TRBD1. Here the sequenced sample was peripheral blood, taken on day 0 of AZD1222 vaccination. This receptor was taken from an adult in good health. CDR3 protein: CASSDRDNSPLHF. CDR3 DNA sequence: TGTGCCAGCAGCGACAGGGATAATTCACCCCTCCACTTT.